At least ten counts were recorded for the clone carrying this T cell receptor (beta chain). As yet, its antigen is unknown. V lost 4 bases to trimming and J lost 1 base, with 5 bases between them. The CDR3 totals 13 residues. The V gene's germline CDR1 is SGHRS and CDR2 YFSETQ. The 5'RACE template-switching step produced TCR cDNA and added a universal primer site and UMIs. TCRdb called the 5' RACE reads again in MiXCR, with one record for every CDR3 protein. Of some 350,000 distinct CDR3 sequences detected, 8.5% to 9% appear once; the ten largest clones hold more than 15%. This sample is part of a study of T cells after yellow fever vaccination. Study information: Fractions of low cell number were prepared using SMART-Seq v4 Ultra Low Input. Study outcomes and limitations: After the booster, nearly 98% of CD4 and around nine tenths of CD8 primary-response clones were re-detected. The secondary response was weaker, and its peak arrived faster, on day 5 versus 15.

This specimen was PBMCs, taken on the day of the first yellow fever vaccination. V is TRBV5-1 and J is TRBJ2-2; no clear D. This TCR was sampled from a man in his late teens or twenties who received the YFV17D yellow fever vaccine. Here the CDR3 reads CASSGGNTGELFF. DNA for the CDR3: TGCGCCAGCAGCGGTGGGAACACCGGGGAGCTGTTTTTT.